The text below deals with one TCR beta chain. Separate cDNA molecules received unique molecular identifiers, which the library attached to them. Using its own MiXCR run on the RACE reads, TCRdb lists one record per CDR3 protein. This table has more than 95,000 distinct CDR3 sequences, less than 40% appearing once. This entry belongs to a study of human T cells and chemical hapten exposure. The time point denotes: patch test 3, about 24 weeks after DPC sensitization. The treatment: therapeutic diphenylcyclopropenone sensitization with weekly scalp DPC. Blood was collected ahead of every patch test applied. This CDR3 spans 16 amino acids. Germline V gene data show CDR1 as GTSNPN and CDR2 as SVGIG (reference sequence). After removal of 2 bases from V and 5 bases from J, the junction contained 10 bases not matched to a gene.

The sequences come from whole blood, collected in connection with sensitization to the hapten diphenylcyclopropenone (DPC). This sequence originates from a man aged 35-49 years with alopecia areata. Some clones in this sample may be carry-over from other donors' samples. The chain employs TRBV30 and TRBJ2-3; TRBD2 matches at 10 bases. This CDR3 is CAWSRSGTSAGDTQYF. The CDR3 nucleotides are TGTGCCTGGAGTCGGAGTGGGACTAGCGCTGGAGATACGCAGTATTTT.